A selection of T cell receptor beta chains follows, all from one sample in a study of CD8 T cells in ankylosing spondylitis. TCRdb passed the 5' RACE reads through MiXCR, listing each CDR3 protein once. Of a few hundred thousand distinct CDR3 sequences in the sample, 17% were seen once. The sequencing sample was made of blood, either unsorted or a sorted T cell fraction (not recorded which). Source of these receptors: a male donor with ankylosing spondylitis. Each CDR3 is given with its conserved first and last residue. Fields, in order: V gene, D gene, clone size, J gene, CDR3 DNA, CDR3 protein. The D gene is left open where the match is weak. The listing skips clone size in some rows; elsewhere it reads once, few, many or a size class.

v_gene: TRBV12-3/TRBV12-4; d_gene: .; abundance: .; j_gene: TRBJ2-3; CDR3nt: TGTGCCAGCAGGAACAGGGAGAAAGATACGCAGTATTTT; CDR3aa: CASRNREKDTQYF
v_gene: TRBV30; d_gene: TRBD2; abundance: .; j_gene: TRBJ2-1; CDR3nt: TGTGCCTGGGCCGGGACTAGCCCGAACAATGAGCAGTTCTTC; CDR3aa: CAWAGTSPNNEQFF
v_gene: TRBV11-1; d_gene: TRBD1; abundance: .; j_gene: TRBJ1-2; CDR3nt: TGTGCCAGCAGCCACAGGGGCCCCTATGGCTACACCTTC; CDR3aa: CASSHRGPYGYTF
v_gene: TRBV2; d_gene: .; abundance: few; j_gene: TRBJ2-1; CDR3nt: TGTGCCAGCAGTGGTTCCAATGAGCAGTTCTTC; CDR3aa: CASSGSNEQFF
v_gene: TRBV12-3/TRBV12-4; d_gene: .; abundance: .; j_gene: TRBJ2-5; CDR3nt: TGTGCCAGCAGTTTAGCTATAGCCGTCTTAAGAGAGACCCAGTACTTC; CDR3aa: CASSLAIAVLRETQYF
v_gene: TRBV7-2; d_gene: TRBD2; abundance: .; j_gene: TRBJ2-5; CDR3nt: TGTGCCAGCAGCTTAGGGACTAGCGGGACCCAAGAGACCCAGTACTTC; CDR3aa: CASSLGTSGTQETQYF
v_gene: TRBV6-1; d_gene: TRBD1; abundance: few; j_gene: TRBJ1-1; CDR3nt: TGTGCCAGCACCGACAGGGGGGCAGCGGGCACTGAAGCTTTCTTT; CDR3aa: CASTDRGAAGTEAFF
v_gene: TRBV7-4; d_gene: TRBD1; abundance: few; j_gene: TRBJ1-5; CDR3nt: TGTGCCAGCAGCTCTCCAAGGGGGCCGTATAGCAATCAGCCCCAGCATTTT; CDR3aa: CASSSPRGPYSNQPQHF
v_gene: TRBV15; d_gene: .; abundance: few; j_gene: TRBJ2-1; CDR3nt: TGTGCCACCAGCAGAGACGCGCGGGGGCATGGAGGGGAGCAGTTCTTC; CDR3aa: CATSRDARGHGGEQFF
v_gene: TRBV5-1; d_gene: TRBD1; abundance: few; j_gene: TRBJ1-1; CDR3nt: TGCGCCAGCACAGGACGGACAGGGGGCATGAACACTGAAGCTTTCTTT; CDR3aa: CASTGRTGGMNTEAFF
v_gene: TRBV7-2; d_gene: .; abundance: many; j_gene: TRBJ2-2; CDR3nt: TGTGCCAGCAGCTTAGCGTTCGGGGGCTTTGAGCCCGGGGAGCTGTTTTTT; CDR3aa: CASSLAFGGFEPGELFF
v_gene: TRBV5-1; d_gene: TRBD2; abundance: .; j_gene: TRBJ2-5; CDR3nt: TGCGCCAGCAGCTTGGAGGGAGGGCTGACGGAGACCCAGTACTTC; CDR3aa: CASSLEGGLTETQYF
v_gene: TRBV29-1; d_gene: TRBD2; abundance: many; j_gene: TRBJ2-5; CDR3nt: TGCAGCGTTGCTAGCGGCCAAGAGACCCAGTACTTC; CDR3aa: CSVASGQETQYF
v_gene: TRBV5-6; d_gene: TRBD2; abundance: few; j_gene: TRBJ2-3; CDR3nt: TGTGCCAGCAGCTTGTGGCGGGGGGGCCACGGAGATACGCAGTATTTT; CDR3aa: CASSLWRGGHGDTQYF
v_gene: TRBV14; d_gene: TRBD2; abundance: .; j_gene: TRBJ2-5; CDR3nt: TGTGCCAGCAGCCCCCGCCTAGCGGGGTACCAAGAGACCCAGTACTTC; CDR3aa: CASSPRLAGYQETQYF
v_gene: TRBV7-2; d_gene: .; abundance: few; j_gene: TRBJ2-4; CDR3nt: TGTGCCAGCAGCCCCCCGGATCGCACCGTAGCCAAAAACATTCAGTACTTC; CDR3aa: CASSPPDRTVAKNIQYF
v_gene: TRBV10-3; d_gene: .; abundance: few; j_gene: TRBJ1-1; CDR3nt: TGTGCCATCAGTGAATTGGGGGGGGCAAAAACTGAAGCTTTCTTT; CDR3aa: CAISELGGAKTEAFF
v_gene: TRBV29-1; d_gene: TRBD1; abundance: .; j_gene: TRBJ2-1; CDR3nt: TGCAGCGTTGACCCGACAGGGAACTCCTACAATGAGCAGTTCTTC; CDR3aa: CSVDPTGNSYNEQFF
v_gene: TRBV29-1; d_gene: .; abundance: many; j_gene: TRBJ1-1; CDR3nt: TGCAGCATCCTAACGGTATTCCCGAACACTGAAGCTTTCTTT; CDR3aa: CSILTVFPNTEAFF
v_gene: TRBV9; d_gene: .; abundance: .; j_gene: TRBJ2-1; CDR3nt: TGTGCCAGCAGCGTAGTGACGAGTACATACAATGAGCAGTTCTTC; CDR3aa: CASSVVTSTYNEQFF
v_gene: TRBV11-1; d_gene: .; abundance: .; j_gene: TRBJ2-2; CDR3nt: TGTGCCAGCAGACGAGCTAGGGGTTTGACCGGGGAGCTGTTTTTT; CDR3aa: CASRRARGLTGELFF
v_gene: TRBV5-1; d_gene: TRBD1; abundance: many; j_gene: TRBJ2-1; CDR3nt: TGCGCCAGCAGCCCGGGACAGGAGTACAATGAGCAGTTCTTC; CDR3aa: CASSPGQEYNEQFF
v_gene: TRBV5-1; d_gene: .; abundance: few; j_gene: TRBJ1-4; CDR3nt: TGCGCCAGCAGTCCGGGCCAACATGAAAAACTGTTTTTT; CDR3aa: CASSPGQHEKLFF
v_gene: TRBV7-3; d_gene: .; abundance: .; j_gene: TRBJ1-6; CDR3nt: TGTGCCAGCAGCTCAGGACCCTCCTATAATTCACCCCTCCACTTT; CDR3aa: CASSSGPSYNSPLHF
v_gene: TRBV7-8; d_gene: .; abundance: few; j_gene: TRBJ2-1; CDR3nt: TGTGCCAGCAGCTTAGTTTCCGGCCAGGGCGTAATTAGCTCCTACAATGAGCAGTTCTTC; CDR3aa: CASSLVSGQGVISSYNEQFF
v_gene: TRBV6-2/TRBV6-3; d_gene: TRBD2; abundance: few; j_gene: TRBJ2-2; CDR3nt: TGTGCCAGCAGTTACTCTAGCGGGAGTTGGGGCACCGGGGAGCTGTTTTTT; CDR3aa: CASSYSSGSWGTGELFF
v_gene: TRBV2; d_gene: TRBD1; abundance: few; j_gene: TRBJ1-2; CDR3nt: TGTGCCAGCAGTGAATTCCATCCCGGGACAGGGAAGAGAGGATATGGCTACACCTTC; CDR3aa: CASSEFHPGTGKRGYGYTF
v_gene: TRBV12-3/TRBV12-4; d_gene: .; abundance: many; j_gene: TRBJ2-1; CDR3nt: TGTGCCAGCAGTTTAGTCCCAGCGGGTCCGTACAATGAGCAGTTCTTC; CDR3aa: CASSLVPAGPYNEQFF